The T cell receptor beta chain under discussion was sequenced for a study of T cells of healthy individuals. TCRdb itself ran the 5' RACE reads through MiXCR, one entry per CDR3 protein. The sample consists of nearly 100,000 distinct CDR3 sequences, roughly a sixth of them appearing once. The CDR3 is 14 residues long. Germline-derived CDR1 and CDR2 are DFQATT and SNEGSKA (reference sequence). With V trimmed by 6 bases and J by 0 bases, 7 bases remained unmatched. This clonotype was observed a few times. The sequence was obtained from a human donor in good health. The chain couples TRBV20-1 to TRBJ1-1; TRBD1 agrees at 7 bases. DNA for the CDR3: TGCAGTGCGCTTGGGGGACAGCTGAACACTGAAGCTTTCTTT. Its translation is CSALGGQLNTEAFF.